The following is a T cell receptor beta chain sequence with its context. TCR beta CDR3 regions were amplified from RNA. When the TCR CDR3 underwent first-round RT-PCR, the HTBI primer set was used. One entry per CDR3 protein results from TCRdb running MiXCR on the multiplex PCR reads. The table includes roughly 280,000 distinct CDR3 sequences, around 15% detected once. This specimen belongs to a study of T cells in Graves' hyperthyroidism and ophthalmopathy. Study summary: Peripheral blood was acquired at first diagnosis, ahead of any therapy whatsoever.

Germline-derived CDR1 and CDR2 are LNHDA and SQIVND (reference sequence). This CDR3 is 11 amino acids long. Trimming stripped 6 bases from V and 6 bases from J, with 9 bases between. Clinical symptoms, serum thyroxine, TRAb, thyroid ultrasound and orbital computed tomography established diagnosis. Sequencing input: blood. V and J are TRBV19 and TRBJ2-7, with D possibly matching TRBD1 (5 bases). The receptor was derived from a woman aged 55 to 70 with Graves' ophthalmopathy. Here the CDR3 reads CASRQGGEQYF. CDR3 in DNA: TGTGCCAGTAGGCAGGGTGGCGAGCAGTACTTC. Filled out from reference TRBV19 and TRBJ2-7, the complete variable domain reads DGGITQSPKYLFRKEGQNVTLSCEQNLNHDAMYWYRQDPGQGLRLIYYSQIVNDFQKGDIAEGYSVSREKKESFPLTVTSAQKNPTAFYLCASRQGGEQYFGPGTRLTVT.